The clone carrying this TCR beta chain was counted between two and nine times. Germline CDR1 and CDR2: MGHRA and YSYEKL. The CDR3 sequence is 17 residues long. V trimming: 1 base; J trimming: 4 bases; junction bases outside the gene matches: 11. Profiled with immunoSEQ multiplex PCR; TCRdb holds only in-frame clones, not every one. This sample has roughly 140,000 clones, with roughly 80% found just once. This sample is part of a study of blood T cell repertoires in COVID-19. Overall study: Donors in the United States, Italy and Spain gave samples during acute or convalescent COVID-19. PBMCs, B-cell-depleted T cells, or T cells were the source of the cDNA or gDNA that made up the material.

The receptor was derived from a man aged 65 to 85 who had recovered from COVID-19. The chain combines TRBV4-1 with TRBJ2-7; TRBD2 matches 9 bases. The sequencing sample was made of peripheral blood. The CDR3 DNA is TGCGCCAGCAGCCAAGGTGACGGCGGCGGGAGGGCTTACGAGCAGTACTTC. This sequence encodes CASSQGDGGGRAYEQYF.